This TCR beta chain appears in the sequencing data of a study of blood T cell repertoires in COVID-19 (dated by TCRdb to between 2020 and 2021). Broadly, across the study: The collaborator samples originated in the United States, Italy and Spain and spanned the acute and convalescent phases of COVID-19. The material from the prospective study consisted of cDNA or gDNA derived from T cells, B-cell-depleted T cells, or PBMCs. Subjects who had been exposed to COVID-19, were actively infected with it, or had recovered from it provided the deeply sampled blood TCRbeta repertoires that made up the dataset. A freely available public database, intended as a resource for researchers studying the immune response to SARS-CoV-2, is where the repertoires were released. Samples were obtained from the ongoing ImmuneRACE study (first 160 participants) and from over 1,000 subjects provided by 6 global collaborators. Sample metadata almost always included a de-identified subject ID, COVID-19 status, age in years and sex. Where HLA class I and class II types were available, the types were taken from metadata supplied by the sample provider, not from assay-based typing. Here is what the overall study found, with its caveats: The amount of clinical and demographic metadata varied by source and participant and was provided uncurated.

The germline V gene gives CDR1 as MGHRA and CDR2 as YSYEKL. The CDR3 measures 15 amino acids from cysteine to phenylalanine. Kept here is only the CDR3 DNA, which spans 45 bases and is read in frame from base 1. V and J are truncated by 4 bases and 2 bases respectively, leaving an intervening sequence of 15 bases. Note on this clone: This receptor's antigen is unknown. Base qualities are not recorded, but no much larger clone differs from it by a single base.

Collaborating institutions collected whole blood in K2EDTA tubes following their own protocols. For TCRbeta analysis, collaborator samples were shipped as frozen whole blood, as isolated PBMCs, or as DNA extracted from either sample type. TCRbeta CDR3 regions were amplified from genomic DNA by means of the immunoSEQ Assay, a bias-controlled multiplex PCR. In the original analysis: The number of nucleated cells in each sample was estimated by amplification of reference gene primers within the assay. Sequence reads were collapsed and filtered to measure the absolute abundance of every unique TCRbeta CDR3 rearrangement. For each sample, productive Simpson clonality was calculated by taking the square root of Simpson's diversity index across productive rearrangements. In its TCRdb copy, this immuneACCESS table keeps in-frame sequences only and misses some clones. Where compared with another copy, unresolved V genes explain less than half of these, and the others have no known cause. That table is the source of V, J and clone size, and D and trimming were worked out from the DNA. The sample data list 300,000 to 350,000 clones, and roughly 90% of these were observed just once. The ten largest clones capture 2% to 3% of the sample.

The source of this sequence is a man between 18 and 35 years old with active or convalescent COVID-19. This receptor chain uses TRBV4-1 and TRBJ2-7; D gene: possibly TRBD2, on 5 matching bases. The sample comprised peripheral blood. The CDR3 protein sequence reads: CASSPRPSRPYEQYF. The nucleotide sequence reads as follows: TGCGCCAGCAGCCCGCGTCCTAGCCGGCCCTACGAGCAGTACTTC.